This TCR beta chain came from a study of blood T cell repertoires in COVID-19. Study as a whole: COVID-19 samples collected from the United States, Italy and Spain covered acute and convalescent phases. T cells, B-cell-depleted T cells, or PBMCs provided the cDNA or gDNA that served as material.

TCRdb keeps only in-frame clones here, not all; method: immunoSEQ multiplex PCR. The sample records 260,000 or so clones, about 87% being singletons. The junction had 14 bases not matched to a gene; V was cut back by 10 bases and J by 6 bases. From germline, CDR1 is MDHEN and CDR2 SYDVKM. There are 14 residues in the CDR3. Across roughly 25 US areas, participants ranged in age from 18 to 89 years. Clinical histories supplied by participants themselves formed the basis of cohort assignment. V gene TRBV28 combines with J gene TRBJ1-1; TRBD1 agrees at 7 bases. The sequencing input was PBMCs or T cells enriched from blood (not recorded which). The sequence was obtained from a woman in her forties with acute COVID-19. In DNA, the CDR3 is TGTGCCACCCCGCGACAGGGACTCCTTTCTGAAGCTTTCTTT. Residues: CATPRQGLLSEAFF.